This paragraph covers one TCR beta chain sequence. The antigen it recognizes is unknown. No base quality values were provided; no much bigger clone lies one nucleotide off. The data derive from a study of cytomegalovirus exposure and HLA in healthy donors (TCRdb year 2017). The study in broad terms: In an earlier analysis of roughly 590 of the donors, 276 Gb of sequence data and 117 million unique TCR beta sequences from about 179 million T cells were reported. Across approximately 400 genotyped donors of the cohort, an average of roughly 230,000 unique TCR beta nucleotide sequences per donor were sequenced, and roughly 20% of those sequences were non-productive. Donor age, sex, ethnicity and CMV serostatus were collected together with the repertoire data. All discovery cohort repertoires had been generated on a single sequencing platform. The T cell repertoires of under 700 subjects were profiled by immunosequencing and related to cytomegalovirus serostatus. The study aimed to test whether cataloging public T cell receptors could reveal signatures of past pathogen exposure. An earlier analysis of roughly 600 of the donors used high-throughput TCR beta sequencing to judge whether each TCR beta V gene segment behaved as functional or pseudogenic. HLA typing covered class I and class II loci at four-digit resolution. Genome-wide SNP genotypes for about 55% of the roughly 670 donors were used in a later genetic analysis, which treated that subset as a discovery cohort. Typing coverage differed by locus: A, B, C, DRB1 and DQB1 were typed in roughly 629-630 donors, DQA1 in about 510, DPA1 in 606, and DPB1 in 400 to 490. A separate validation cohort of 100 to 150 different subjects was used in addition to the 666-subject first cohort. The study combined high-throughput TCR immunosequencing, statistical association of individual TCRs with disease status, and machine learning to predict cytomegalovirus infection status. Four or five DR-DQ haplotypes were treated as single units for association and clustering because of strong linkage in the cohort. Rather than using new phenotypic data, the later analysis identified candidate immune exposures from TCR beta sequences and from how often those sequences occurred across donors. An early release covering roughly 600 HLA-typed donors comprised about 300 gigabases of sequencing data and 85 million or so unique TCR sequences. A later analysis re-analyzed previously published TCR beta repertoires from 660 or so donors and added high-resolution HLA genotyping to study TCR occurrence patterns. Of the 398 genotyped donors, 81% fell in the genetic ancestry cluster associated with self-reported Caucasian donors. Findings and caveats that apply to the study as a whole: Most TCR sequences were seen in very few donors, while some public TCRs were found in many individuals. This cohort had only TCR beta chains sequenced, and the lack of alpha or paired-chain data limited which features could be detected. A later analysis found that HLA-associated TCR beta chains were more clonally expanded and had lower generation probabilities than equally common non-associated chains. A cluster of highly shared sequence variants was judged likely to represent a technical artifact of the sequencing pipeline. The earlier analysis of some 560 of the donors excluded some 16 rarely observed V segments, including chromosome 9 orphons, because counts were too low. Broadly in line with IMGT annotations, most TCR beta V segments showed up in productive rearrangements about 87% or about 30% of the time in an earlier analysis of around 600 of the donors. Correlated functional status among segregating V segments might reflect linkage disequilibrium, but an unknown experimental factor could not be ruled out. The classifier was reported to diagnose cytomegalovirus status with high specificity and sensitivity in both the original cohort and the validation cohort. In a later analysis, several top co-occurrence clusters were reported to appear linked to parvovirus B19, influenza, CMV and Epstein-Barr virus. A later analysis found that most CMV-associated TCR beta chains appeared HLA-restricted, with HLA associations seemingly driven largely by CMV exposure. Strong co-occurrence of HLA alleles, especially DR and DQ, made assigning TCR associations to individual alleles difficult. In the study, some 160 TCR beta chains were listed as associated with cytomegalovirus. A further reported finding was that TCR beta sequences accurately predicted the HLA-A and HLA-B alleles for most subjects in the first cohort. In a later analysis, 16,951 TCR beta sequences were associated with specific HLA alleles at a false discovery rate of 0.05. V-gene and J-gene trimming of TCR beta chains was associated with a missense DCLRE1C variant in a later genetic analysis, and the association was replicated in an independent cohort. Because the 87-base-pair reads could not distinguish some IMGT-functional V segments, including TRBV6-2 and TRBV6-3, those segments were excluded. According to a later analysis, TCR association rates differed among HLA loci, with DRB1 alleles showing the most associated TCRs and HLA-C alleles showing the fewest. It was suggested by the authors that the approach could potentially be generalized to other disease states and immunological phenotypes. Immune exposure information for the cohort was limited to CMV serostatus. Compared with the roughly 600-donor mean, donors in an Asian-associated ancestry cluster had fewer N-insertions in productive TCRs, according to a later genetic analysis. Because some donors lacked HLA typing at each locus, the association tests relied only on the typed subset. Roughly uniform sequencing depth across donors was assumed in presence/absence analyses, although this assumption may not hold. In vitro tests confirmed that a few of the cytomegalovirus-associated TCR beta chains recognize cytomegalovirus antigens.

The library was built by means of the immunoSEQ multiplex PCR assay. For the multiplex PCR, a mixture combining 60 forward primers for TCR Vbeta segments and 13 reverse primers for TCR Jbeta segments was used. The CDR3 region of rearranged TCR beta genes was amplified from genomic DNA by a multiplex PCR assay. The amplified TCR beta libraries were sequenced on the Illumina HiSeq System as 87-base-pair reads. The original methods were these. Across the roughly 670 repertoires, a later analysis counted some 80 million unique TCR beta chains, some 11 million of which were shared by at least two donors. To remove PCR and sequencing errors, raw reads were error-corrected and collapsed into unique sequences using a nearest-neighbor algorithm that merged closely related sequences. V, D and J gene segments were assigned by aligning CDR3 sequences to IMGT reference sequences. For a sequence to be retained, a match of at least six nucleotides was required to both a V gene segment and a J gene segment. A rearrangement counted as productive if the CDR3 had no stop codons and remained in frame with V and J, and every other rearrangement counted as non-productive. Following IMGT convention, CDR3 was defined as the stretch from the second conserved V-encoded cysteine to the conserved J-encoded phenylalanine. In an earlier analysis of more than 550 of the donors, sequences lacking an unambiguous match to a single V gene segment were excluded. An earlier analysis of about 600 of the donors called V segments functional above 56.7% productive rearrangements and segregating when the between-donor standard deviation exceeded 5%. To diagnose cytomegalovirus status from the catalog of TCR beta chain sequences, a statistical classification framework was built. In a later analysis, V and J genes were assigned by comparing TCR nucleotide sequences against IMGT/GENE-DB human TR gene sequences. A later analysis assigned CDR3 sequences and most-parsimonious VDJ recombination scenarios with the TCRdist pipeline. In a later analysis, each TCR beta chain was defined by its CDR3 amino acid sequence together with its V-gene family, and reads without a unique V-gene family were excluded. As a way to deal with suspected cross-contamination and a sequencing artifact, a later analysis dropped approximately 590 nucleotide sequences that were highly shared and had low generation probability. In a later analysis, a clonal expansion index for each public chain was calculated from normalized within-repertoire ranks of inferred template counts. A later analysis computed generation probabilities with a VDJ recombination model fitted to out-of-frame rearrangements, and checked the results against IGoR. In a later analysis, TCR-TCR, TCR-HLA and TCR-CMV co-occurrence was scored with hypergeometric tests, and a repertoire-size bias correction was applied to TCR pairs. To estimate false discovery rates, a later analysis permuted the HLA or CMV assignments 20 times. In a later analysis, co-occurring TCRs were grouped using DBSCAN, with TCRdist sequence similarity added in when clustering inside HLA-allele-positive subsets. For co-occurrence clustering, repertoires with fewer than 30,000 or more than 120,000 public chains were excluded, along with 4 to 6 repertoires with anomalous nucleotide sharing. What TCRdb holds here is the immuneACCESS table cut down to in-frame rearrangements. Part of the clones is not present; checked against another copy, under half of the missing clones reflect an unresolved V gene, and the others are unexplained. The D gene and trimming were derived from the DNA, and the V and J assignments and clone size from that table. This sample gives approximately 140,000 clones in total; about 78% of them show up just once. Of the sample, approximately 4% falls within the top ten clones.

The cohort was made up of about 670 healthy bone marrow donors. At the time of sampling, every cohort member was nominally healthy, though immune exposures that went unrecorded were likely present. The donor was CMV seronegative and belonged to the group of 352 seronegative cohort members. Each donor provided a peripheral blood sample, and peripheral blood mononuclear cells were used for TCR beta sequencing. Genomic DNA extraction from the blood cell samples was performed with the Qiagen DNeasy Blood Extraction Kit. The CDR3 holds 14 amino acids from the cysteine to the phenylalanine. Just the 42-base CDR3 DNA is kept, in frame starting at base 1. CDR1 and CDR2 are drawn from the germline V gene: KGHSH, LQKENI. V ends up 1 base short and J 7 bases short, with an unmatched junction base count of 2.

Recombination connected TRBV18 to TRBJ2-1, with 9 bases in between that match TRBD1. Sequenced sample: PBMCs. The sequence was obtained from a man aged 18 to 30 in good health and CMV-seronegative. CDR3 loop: CASSPQTGGNEQFF. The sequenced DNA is TGTGCCAGCTCACCACAGACAGGGGGAAATGAGCAGTTCTTC.